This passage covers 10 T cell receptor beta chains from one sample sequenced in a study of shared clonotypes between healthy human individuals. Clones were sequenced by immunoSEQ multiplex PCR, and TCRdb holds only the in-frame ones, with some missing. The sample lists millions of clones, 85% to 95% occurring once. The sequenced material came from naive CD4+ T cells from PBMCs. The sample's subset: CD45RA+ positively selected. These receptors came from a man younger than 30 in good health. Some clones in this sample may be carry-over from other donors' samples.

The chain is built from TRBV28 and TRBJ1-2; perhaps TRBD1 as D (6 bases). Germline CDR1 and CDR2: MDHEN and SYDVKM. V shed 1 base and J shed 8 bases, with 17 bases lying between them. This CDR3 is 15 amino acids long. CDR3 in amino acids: CASSLSRGRRGGYTF. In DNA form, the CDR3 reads TGTGCCAGCAGTTTATCTCGGGGGCGCCGGGGAGGCTACACCTTC.

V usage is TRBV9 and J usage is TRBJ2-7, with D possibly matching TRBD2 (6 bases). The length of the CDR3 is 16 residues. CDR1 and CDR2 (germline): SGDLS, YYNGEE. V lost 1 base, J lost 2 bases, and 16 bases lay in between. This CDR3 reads CASSVSGGTVTYEQYF. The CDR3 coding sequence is TGTGCCAGCAGCGTATCAGGCGGGACCGTTACCTACGAGCAGTACTTC.

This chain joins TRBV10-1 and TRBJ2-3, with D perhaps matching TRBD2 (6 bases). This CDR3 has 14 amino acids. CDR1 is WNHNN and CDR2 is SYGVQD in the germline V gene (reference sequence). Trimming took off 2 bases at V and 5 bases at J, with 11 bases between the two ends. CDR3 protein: CASSEGGAGDTQYF. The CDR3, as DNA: TGCGCCAGCAGTGAGGGCGGAGCGGGAGATACGCAGTATTTT.

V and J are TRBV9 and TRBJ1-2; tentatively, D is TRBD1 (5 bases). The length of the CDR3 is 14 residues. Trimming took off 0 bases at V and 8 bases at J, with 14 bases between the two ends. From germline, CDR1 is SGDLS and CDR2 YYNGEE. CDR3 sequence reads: CASSVGSRVEGYTF. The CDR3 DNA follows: TGTGCCAGCAGCGTAGGATCCAGGGTCGAGGGCTACACCTTC.

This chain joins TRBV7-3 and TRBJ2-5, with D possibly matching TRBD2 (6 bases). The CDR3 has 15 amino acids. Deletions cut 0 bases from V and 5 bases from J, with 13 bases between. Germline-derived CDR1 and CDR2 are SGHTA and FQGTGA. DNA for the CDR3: TGTGCCAGCAGCTTAACGTCGGGAGAGGGGGAGACCCAGTACTTC. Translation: CASSLTSGEGETQYF.

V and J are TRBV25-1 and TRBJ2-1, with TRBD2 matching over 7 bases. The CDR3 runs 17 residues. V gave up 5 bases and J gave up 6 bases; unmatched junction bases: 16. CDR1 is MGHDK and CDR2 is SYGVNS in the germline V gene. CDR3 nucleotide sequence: TGTGCCAGCAGTAAGACGACGGGAGGAGCCCCCCTCAATGAGCAGTTCTTC. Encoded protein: CASSKTTGGAPLNEQFF.

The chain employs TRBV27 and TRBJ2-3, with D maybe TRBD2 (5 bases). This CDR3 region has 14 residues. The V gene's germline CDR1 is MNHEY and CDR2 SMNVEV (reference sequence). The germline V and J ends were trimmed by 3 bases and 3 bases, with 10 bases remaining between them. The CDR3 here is CASSFQRPTDTQYF. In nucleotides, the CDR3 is TGTGCCAGCAGTTTTCAGCGGCCAACAGATACGCAGTATTTT.

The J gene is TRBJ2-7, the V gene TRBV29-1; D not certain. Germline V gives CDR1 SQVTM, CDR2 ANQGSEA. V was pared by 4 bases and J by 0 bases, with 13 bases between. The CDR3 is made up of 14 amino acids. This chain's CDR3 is CSVVGQAGSYEQYF. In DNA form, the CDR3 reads TGCAGCGTTGTTGGGCAGGCCGGCTCCTACGAGCAGTACTTC.

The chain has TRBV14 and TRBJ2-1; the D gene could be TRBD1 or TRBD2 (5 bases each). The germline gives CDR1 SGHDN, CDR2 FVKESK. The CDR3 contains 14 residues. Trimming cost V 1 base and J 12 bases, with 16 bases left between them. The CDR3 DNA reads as TGTGCCAGCAGCCAAGTAGGGACGGGGTCCCGGCAGTTCTTC. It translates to CASSQVGTGSRQFF.

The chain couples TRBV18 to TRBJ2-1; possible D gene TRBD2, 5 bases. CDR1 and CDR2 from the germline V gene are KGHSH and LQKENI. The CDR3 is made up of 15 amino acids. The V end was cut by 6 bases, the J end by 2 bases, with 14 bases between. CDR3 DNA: TGTGCCAGCTCCCCAGGACTCTTAACCTACAATGAGCAGTTCTTC. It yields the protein CASSPGLLTYNEQFF.